A single sample is the source of the 4 T cell receptor beta chains below, sequenced in a study of T cells in women clearing cervical HPV infection (dated by TCRdb to the late 2010s). Libraries were prepared through the immunoSEQ multiplex PCR assay. TCRdb's version of the immuneACCESS table is confined to in-frame rearrangements and falls short of the full clone set. An unresolved V gene accounts for under half of the shortfall where checked; the remainder is of unknown origin. This sample's clone table shows 25,000 to 30,000 clones. The top ten hold about a sixth of the sample. Sequenced material: blood buffy coat. All receptors derive from a woman between 18 and 69 years old with a cervical HPV16 infection that either progressed to CIN3+ or cleared (not recorded which).

Regarding this clone: The CDR3 is cut off 3 residues early in the read; its end comes from the germline J gene. The chain employs TRBV4-1 and TRBJ2-3, with D possibly matching TRBD1 (5 bases). The CDR3 length is 13 residues. Trimming took off 1 base at V and 8 bases at J, with 10 bases between the two ends. Germline V lookup: CDR1 MGHRA, CDR2 YSYEKL. Here the CDR3 reads CASSQVGQGTQYF. The part of the CDR3 DNA that was read is TGCGCCAGCAGCCAAGTCGGTCAGGGTACG.

On this clone: The read falls 3 residues short of the CDR3 end, and the missing part is taken from the germline J gene. The gene calls are TRBV4-1 and TRBJ2-3, with TRBD2 identical over 12 bases. Germline assignment: CDR1 MGHRA and CDR2 YSYEKL. This CDR3 is 17 amino acids long. CDR3 protein: CASSQEGLAGFKETQYF. The DNA read from the CDR3 is TGCGCCAGCAGCCAGGAAGGACTAGCGGGATTTAAAGAGACG.

This clone shows up as medium-sized by frequency. The read terminates 3 residues before the CDR3 end, so the remaining end is supplied by the germline J gene. J is TRBJ2-7 and V is TRBV19; D might be TRBD1 (6 bases). This CDR3 has 15 residues. Germline CDR1 is LNHDA and CDR2 is SQIVND (reference sequence). The V end lost 6 bases, the J end lost 0 bases, and 15 bases lay between the germline ends. Partial CDR3 DNA: TGTGCCAGTAGGGTTCGGGACACAGGCTCCTACGAG. This translates into CASRVRDTGSYE. The whole CDR3 sequence reads CASRVRDTGSYEQYF.

In the case of this clone: The read terminates 3 residues ahead of where the CDR3 ends, so the germline J gene completes it. The V and J genes are TRBV4-2 and TRBJ1-2, with D hard to call. The germline CDR1 and CDR2 sequences are LGHNA and YNFKEQ. There are 16 residues in the CDR3. Trimming stripped 0 bases from V and 3 bases from J, with 14 bases between. Incomplete CDR3 DNA: TGTGCCAGCAGCCAAGATGCGGGGAGCGGAGACTATGGC. This sequence encodes CASSQDAGSGDYG. The entire CDR3 protein reads CASSQDAGSGDYGYTF.